The source of this T cell receptor beta chain is a study of CD8+ T cells in alopecia areata. The CDR3 contains 15 residues. V gave up 7 bases and J gave up 2 bases, with 18 bases separating them. From germline, CDR1 is SGDLS and CDR2 YYNGEE. The study's findings and limits: In blood and scalp, many expanded lesional clones persisted during tofacitinib. Tofacitinib delivered significant drops in scalp clonality and in expanded CD8+ clones among the top 100. Especially in alopecia totalis/universalis, lesional scalp showed greater clonality than normal scalp did.

Once RNA had been extracted, it was reverse transcribed into cDNA to act as the sequencing template. Using immunoSEQ multiplex PCR, the repertoire was profiled, and TCRdb retains in-frame clones only, with some absent. The data show approximately 280,000 clones, roughly 50% seen once. The table lists this clone with a count of one. Its target is unknown. The treatment is: oral pan-JAK inhibitor, 5-10 mg twice daily. This rearrangement joins TRBV9 to TRBJ2-5; TRBD2 might be the D (6 bases). This TCR came from a human donor with alopecia areata. The sequences come from CD4+ T cells sorted from blood, collected at week 24, from a patient treated with tofacitinib. CDR3 coding DNA: TGTGCCAGCTCACGTCTGGCGGGGCCACAAGAGACCCAGTACTTC. It translates to CASSRLAGPQETQYF.